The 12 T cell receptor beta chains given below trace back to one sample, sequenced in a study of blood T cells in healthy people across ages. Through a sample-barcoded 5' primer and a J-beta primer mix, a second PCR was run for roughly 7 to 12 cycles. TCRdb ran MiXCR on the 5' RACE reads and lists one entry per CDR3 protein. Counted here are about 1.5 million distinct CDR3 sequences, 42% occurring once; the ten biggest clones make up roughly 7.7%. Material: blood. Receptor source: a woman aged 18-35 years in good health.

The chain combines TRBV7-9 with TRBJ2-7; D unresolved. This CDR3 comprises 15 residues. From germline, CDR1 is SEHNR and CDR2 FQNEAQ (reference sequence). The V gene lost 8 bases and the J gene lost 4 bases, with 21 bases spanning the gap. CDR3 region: CASGSTEASVYEQYF. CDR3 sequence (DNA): TGTGCCAGCGGCTCTACTGAGGCCTCGGTGTACGAGCAGTACTTC.

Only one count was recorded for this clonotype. The CDR3 DNA sequence: TGTGCCAGCAGAGTGGACAGATTGAGGACTGAAGCTTTCTTT. This translates into CASRVDRLRTEAFF. This chain links TRBV2 with TRBJ1-1; tentatively, D is TRBD1 (6 bases). Germline V lookup: CDR1 SNHLY, CDR2 FYNNEI. V was cut by 6 bases and J by 5 bases, with 16 bases left in between. The CDR3 covers 14 residues.

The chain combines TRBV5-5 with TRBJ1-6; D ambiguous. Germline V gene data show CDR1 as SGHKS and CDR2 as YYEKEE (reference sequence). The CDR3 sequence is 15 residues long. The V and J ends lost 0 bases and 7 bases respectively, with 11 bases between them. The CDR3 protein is CASSLERDRNSPLHF. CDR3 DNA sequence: TGTGCCAGCAGCTTGGAACGGGATCGGAATTCACCCCTCCACTTT.

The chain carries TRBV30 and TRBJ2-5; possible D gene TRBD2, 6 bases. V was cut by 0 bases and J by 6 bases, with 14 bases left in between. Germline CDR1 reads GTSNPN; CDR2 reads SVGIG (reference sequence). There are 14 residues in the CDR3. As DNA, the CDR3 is TGTGCCTGGAGTGTAGGAGGGGACGGAAAGACCCAGTACTTC. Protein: CAWSVGGDGKTQYF.

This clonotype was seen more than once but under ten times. DNA for the CDR3: TGTGCCAGCAGTGATACAGTTTTGGAGACCCAGTACTTC. As protein: CASSDTVLETQYF. V usage is TRBV2 and J usage is TRBJ2-5; D is uncertain. Trimming removed 3 bases at V and 5 bases at J, with 10 bases between. In germline, CDR1 is SNHLY, CDR2 FYNNEI. There are 13 residues in the CDR3.

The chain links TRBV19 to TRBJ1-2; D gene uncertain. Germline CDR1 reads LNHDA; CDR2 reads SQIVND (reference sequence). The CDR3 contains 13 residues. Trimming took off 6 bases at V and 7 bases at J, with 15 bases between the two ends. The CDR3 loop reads CASSLKKGPGYTF. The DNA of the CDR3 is TGTGCCAGTAGCCTCAAGAAGGGTCCTGGCTACACCTTC.

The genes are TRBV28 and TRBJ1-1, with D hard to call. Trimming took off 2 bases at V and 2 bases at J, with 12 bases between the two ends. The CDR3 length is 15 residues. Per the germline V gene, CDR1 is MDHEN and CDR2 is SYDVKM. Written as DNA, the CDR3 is TGTGCCAGCAGTTTAGATTGGGCCATAAACACTGAAGCTTTCTTT. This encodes CASSLDWAINTEAFF. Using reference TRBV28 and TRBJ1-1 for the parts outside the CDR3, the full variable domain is DVKVTQSSRYLVKRTGEKVFLECVQDMDHENMFWYRQDPGLGLRLIYFSYDVKMKEKGDIPEGYSVSREKKERFSLILESASTNQTSMYLCASSLDWAINTEAFFGQGTRLTVV.

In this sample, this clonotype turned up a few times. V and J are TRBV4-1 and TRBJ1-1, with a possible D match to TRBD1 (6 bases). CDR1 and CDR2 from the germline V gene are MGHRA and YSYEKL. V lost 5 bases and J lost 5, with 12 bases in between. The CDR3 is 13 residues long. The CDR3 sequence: CASSSQGLTEAFF. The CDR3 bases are TGCGCCAGCAGCAGTCAGGGGTTGACTGAAGCTTTCTTT.

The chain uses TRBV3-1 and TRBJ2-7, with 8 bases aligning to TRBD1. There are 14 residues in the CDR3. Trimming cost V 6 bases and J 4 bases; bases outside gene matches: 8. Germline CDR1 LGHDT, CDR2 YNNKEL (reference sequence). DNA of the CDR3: TGTGCCAGCAGGAAGACAGGGGTCGCGTACGAGCAGTACTTC. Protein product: CASRKTGVAYEQYF.

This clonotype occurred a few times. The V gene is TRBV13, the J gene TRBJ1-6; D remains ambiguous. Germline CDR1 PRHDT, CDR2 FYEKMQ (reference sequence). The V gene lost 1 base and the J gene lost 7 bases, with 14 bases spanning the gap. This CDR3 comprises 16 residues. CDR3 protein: CASSLAAGGINSPLHF. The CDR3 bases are TGTGCCAGCAGCTTAGCTGCCGGAGGGATAAATTCACCCCTCCACTTT.

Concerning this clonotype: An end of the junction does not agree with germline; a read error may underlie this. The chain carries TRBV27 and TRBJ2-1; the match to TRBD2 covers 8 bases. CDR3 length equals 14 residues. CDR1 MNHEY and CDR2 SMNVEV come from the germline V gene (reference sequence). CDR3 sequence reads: CASRGLGSYNEQVF. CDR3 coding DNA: TGTGCCAGCAGGGGACTAGGGTCCTACAATGAGCAGGTCTTC.

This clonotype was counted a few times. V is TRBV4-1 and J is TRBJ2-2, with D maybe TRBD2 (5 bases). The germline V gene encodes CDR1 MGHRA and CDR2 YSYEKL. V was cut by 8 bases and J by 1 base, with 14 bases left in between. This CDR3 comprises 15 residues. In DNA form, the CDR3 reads TGCGCCAGCCACCCGGTCGGGAAGAACACCGGGGAGCTGTTTTTT. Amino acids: CASHPVGKNTGELFF.